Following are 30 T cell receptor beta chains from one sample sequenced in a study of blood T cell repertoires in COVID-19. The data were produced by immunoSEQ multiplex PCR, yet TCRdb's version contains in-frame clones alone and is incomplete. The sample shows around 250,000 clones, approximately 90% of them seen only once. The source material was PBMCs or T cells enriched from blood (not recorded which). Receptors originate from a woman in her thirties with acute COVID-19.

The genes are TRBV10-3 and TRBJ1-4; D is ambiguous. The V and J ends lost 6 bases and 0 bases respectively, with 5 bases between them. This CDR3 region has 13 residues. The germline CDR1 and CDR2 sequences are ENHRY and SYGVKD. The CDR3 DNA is TGTGCCATCAGAAGCACAACTAATGAAAAACTGTTTTTT. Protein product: CAIRSTTNEKLFF.

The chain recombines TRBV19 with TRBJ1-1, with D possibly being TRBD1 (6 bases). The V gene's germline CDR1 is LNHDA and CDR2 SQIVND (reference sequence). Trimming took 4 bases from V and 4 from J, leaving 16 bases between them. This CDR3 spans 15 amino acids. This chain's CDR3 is CASSSQGRTATEAFF. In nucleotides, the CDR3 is TGTGCCAGTAGTAGTCAGGGGAGAACGGCCACTGAAGCTTTCTTT.

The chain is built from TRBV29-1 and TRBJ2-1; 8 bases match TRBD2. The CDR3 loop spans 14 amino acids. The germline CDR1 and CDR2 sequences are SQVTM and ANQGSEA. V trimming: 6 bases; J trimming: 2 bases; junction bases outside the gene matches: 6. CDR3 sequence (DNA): TGCAGCGTCCCCGGGACTAGGCCCTACAATGAGCAGTTCTTC. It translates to CSVPGTRPYNEQFF.

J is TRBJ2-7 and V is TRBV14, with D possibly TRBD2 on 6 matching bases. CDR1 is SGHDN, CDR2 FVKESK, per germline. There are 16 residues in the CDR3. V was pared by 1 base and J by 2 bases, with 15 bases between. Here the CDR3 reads CASSQATSQVPYEQYF. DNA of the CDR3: TGTGCCAGCAGCCAAGCTACTAGCCAAGTACCCTACGAGCAGTACTTC.

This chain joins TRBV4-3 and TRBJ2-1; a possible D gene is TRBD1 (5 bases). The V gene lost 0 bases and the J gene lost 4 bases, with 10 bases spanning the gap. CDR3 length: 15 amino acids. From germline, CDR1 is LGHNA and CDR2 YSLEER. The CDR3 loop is CASSQENQGYNEQFF. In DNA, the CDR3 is TGCGCCAGCAGCCAAGAGAATCAGGGATACAATGAGCAGTTCTTC.

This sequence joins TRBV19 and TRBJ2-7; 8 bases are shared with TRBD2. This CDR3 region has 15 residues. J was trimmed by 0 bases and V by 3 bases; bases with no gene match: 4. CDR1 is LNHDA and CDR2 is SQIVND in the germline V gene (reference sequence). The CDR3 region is CASSIAGGSSYEQYF. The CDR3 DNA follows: TGTGCCAGTAGTATTGCGGGAGGCAGCTCCTACGAGCAGTACTTC.

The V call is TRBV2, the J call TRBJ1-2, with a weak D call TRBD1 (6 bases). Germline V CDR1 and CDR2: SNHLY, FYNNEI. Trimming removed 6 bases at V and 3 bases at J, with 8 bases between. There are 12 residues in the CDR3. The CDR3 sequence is CASSPGDYGYTF. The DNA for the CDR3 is TGTGCCAGCAGCCCAGGGGACTATGGCTACACCTTC.

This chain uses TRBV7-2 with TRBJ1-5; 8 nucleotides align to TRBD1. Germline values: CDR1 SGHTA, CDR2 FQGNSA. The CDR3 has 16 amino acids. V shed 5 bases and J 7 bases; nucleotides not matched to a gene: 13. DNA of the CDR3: TGTGCCAGCAGCGTATCCGGACAGGGCGCCAGGCAGCCCCAGCATTTT. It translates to CASSVSGQGARQPQHF. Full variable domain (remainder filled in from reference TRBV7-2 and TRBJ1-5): GAGVSQSPSNKVTEKGKDVELRCDPISGHTALYWYRQSLGQGLEFLIYFQGNSAPDKSGLPSDRFSAERTGGSVSTLTIQRTQQEDSAVYLCASSVSGQGARQPQHFGDGTRLSIL.

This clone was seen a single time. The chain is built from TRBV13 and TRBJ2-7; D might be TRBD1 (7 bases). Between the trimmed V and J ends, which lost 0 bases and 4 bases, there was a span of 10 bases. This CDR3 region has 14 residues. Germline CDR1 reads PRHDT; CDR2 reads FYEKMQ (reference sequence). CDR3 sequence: CASSLGRGAYEQYF. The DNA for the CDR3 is TGTGCCAGCAGCTTAGGCAGGGGGGCTTACGAGCAGTACTTC.

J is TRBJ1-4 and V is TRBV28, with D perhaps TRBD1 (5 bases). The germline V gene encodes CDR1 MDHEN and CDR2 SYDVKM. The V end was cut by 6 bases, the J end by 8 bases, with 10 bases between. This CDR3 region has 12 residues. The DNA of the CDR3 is TGTGCCAGCAGATTTCAGGGAGAAAAACTGTTTTTT. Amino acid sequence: CASRFQGEKLFF. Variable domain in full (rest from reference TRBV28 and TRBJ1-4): DVKVTQSSRYLVKRTGEKVFLECVQDMDHENMFWYRQDPGLGLRLIYFSYDVKMKEKGDIPEGYSVSREKKERFSLILESASTNQTSMYLCASRFQGEKLFFGSGTQLSVL.

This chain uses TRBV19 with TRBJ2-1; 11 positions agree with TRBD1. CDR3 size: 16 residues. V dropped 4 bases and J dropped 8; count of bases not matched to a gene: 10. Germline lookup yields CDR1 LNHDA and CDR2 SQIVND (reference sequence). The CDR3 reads CASSRTGGFVFDEQFF. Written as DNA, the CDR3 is TGTGCCAGTAGTAGGACAGGGGGCTTTGTATTTGATGAGCAGTTCTTC.

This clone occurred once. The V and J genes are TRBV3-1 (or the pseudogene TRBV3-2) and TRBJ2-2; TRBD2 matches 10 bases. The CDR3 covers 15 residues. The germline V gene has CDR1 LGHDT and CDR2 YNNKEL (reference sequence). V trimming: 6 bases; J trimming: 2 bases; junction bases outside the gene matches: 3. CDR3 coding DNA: TGTGCCAGCAGACGGACTAGCGGTAACACCGGGGAGCTGTTTTTT. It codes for CASRRTSGNTGELFF.

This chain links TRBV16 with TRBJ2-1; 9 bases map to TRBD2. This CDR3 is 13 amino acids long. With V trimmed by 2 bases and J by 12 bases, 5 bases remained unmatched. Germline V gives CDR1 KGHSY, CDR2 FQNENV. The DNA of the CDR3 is TGTGCCAGCAGCCAAAGGCAGCGGGAGGCGCAGTTCTTC. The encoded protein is CASSQRQREAQFF.

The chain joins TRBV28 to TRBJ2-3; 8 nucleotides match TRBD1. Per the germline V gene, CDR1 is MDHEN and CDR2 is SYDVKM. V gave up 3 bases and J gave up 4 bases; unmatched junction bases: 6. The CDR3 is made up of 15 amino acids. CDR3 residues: CASSLSRDRSDTQYF. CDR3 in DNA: TGTGCCAGCAGTTTGTCTCGGGACAGGTCAGATACGCAGTATTTT.

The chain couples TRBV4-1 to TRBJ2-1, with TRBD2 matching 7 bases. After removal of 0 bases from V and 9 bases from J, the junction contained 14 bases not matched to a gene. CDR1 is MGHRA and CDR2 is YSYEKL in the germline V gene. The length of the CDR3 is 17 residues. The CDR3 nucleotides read TGCGCCAGCAGCCAAGAATTTTCCCGGGACTATTTTTCTGAGCAGTTCTTC. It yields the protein CASSQEFSRDYFSEQFF.

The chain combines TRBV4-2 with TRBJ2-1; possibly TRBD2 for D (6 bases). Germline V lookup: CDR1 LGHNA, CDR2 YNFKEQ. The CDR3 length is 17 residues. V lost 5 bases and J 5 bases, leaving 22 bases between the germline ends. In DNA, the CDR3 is TGTGCCAGCAGCGCCTCCCTGCCCAGGGACTTGGACAATGAGCAGTTCTTC. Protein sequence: CASSASLPRDLDNEQFF.

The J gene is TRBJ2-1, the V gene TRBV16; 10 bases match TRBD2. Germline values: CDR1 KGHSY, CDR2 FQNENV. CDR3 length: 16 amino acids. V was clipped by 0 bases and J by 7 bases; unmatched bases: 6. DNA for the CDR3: TGTGCCAGCAGCCAATCATCGCTAGCGGGAGTAAATGAGCAGTTCTTC. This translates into CASSQSSLAGVNEQFF. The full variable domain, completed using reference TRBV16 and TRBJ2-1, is GEEVAQTPKHLVRGEGQKAKLYCAPIKGHSYVFWYQQVLKNEFKFLISFQNENVFDETGMPKERFSAKCLPNSPCSLEIQATKLEDSAVYFCASSQSSLAGVNEQFFGPGTRLTVL.

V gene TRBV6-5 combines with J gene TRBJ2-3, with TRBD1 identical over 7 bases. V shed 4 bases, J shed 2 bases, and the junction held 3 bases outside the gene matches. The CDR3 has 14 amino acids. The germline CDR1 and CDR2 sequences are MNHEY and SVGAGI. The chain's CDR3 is CASSSGTATDTQYF. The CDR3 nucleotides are TGTGCCAGCAGTTCCGGGACAGCCACAGATACGCAGTATTTT.

Written as DNA, the CDR3 is TGTGCCAGCAGTTTAGGCGGACAGGGGACTCAGCCCCAGCATTTT. Protein sequence: CASSLGGQGTQPQHF. The rearrangement joins TRBV28 to TRBJ1-5; 9 bases are a match to TRBD1. The V segment lost 2 bases and the J segment 6 bases; nucleotides outside the gene matches: 5. The CDR3 has 15 amino acids. Per germline, CDR1 MDHEN and CDR2 SYDVKM.

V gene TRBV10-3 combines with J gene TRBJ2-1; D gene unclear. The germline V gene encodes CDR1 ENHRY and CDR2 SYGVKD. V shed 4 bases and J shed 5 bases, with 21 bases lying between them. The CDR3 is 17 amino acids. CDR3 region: CAISARNLAGANNEQFF. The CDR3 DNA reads TGTGCCATCAGTGCCCGAAATCTCGCTGGAGCTAACAATGAGCAGTTCTTC.

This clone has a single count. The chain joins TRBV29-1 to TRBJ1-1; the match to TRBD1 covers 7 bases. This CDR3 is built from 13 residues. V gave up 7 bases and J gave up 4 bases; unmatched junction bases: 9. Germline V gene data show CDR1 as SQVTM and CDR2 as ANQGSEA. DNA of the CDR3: TGCAGCGCAACTCACGGGACAGCCACTGAAGCTTTCTTT. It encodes CSATHGTATEAFF.

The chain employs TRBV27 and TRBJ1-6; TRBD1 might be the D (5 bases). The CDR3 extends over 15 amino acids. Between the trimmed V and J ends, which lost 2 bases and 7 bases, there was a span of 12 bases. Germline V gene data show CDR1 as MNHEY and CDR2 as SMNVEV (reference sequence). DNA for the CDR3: TGTGCCAGCAGTTTACGGGGGACTGAGAATTCACCCCTCCACTTT. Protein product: CASSLRGTENSPLHF.

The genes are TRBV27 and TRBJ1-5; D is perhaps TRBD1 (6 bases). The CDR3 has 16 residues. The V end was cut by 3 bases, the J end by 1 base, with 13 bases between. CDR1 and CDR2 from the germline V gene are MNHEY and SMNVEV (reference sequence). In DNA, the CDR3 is TGTGCCAGCAGTTTTCTCGGGGGGCAGAGCAATCAGCCCCAGCATTTT. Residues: CASSFLGGQSNQPQHF.

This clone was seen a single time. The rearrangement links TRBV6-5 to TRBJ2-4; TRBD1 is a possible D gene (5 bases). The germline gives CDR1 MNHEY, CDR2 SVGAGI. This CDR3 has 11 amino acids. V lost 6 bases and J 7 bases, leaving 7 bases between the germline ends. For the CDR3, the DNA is TGTGCCAGCAGAGACAGTAACATTCAGTACTTC. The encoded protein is CASRDSNIQYF.

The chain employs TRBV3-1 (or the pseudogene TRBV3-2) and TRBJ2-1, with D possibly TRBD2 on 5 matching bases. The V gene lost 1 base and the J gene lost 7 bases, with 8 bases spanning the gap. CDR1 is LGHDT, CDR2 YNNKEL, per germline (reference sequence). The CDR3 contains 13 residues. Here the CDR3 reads CASSQVLGNEQFF. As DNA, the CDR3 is TGTGCCAGCAGCCAAGTACTAGGGAATGAGCAGTTCTTC.

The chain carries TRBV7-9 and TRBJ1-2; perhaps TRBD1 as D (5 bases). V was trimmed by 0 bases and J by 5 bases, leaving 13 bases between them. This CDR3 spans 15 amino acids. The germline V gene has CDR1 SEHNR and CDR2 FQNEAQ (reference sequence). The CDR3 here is CASSLAPGLTYGYTF. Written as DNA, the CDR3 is TGTGCCAGCAGCTTAGCGCCGGGACTGACATATGGCTACACCTTC.

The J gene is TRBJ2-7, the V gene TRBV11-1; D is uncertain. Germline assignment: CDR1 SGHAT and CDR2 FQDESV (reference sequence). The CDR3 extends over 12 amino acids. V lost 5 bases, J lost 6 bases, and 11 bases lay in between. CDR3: CASSDARAEQYF. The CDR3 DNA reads TGTGCCAGCAGCGATGCGAGAGCCGAGCAGTACTTC.

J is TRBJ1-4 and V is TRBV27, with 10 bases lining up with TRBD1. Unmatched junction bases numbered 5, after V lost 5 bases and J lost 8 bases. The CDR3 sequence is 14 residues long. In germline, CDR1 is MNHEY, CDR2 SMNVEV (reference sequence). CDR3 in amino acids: CASSEDRGSEKLFF. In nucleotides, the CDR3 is TGTGCCAGCAGTGAGGACAGGGGGAGCGAAAAACTGTTTTTT.

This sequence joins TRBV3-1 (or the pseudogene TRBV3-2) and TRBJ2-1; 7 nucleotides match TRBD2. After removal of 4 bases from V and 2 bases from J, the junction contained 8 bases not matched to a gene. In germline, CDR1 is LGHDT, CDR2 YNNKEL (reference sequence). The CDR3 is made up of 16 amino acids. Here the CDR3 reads CASSPRLAATYNEQFF. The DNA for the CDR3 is TGTGCCAGCAGCCCCCGCCTAGCGGCTACCTACAATGAGCAGTTCTTC.

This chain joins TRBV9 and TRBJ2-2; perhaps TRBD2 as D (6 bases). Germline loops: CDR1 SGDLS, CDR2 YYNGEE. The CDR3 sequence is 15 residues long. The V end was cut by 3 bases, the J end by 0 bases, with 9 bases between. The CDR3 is CASSDSGTNTGELFF. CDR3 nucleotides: TGTGCCAGCAGCGATAGCGGAACGAACACCGGGGAGCTGTTTTTT.